This T cell receptor beta chain was profiled in a study of cytomegalovirus exposure and HLA in healthy donors. The PCR ran on 60 Vbeta and 13 Jbeta primers. Study processing details: A follow-up analysis tallied tens of millions of unique TCR beta chains, roughly 11 million shared. Sequencing was performed with immunoSEQ multiplex PCR; in TCRdb, only in-frame clones are kept and a portion is missing. The D gene and trimming were derived from the DNA, and the V and J assignments and clone size from that table. The data show 110,000 to 150,000 clones, 77% seen once. V lost 3 bases and J 4 bases, leaving 12 bases between the germline ends. This CDR3 spans 14 amino acids. The germline gives CDR1 MNHEY, CDR2 SMNVEV (reference sequence).

The chain employs TRBV27 and TRBJ1-2; D perhaps matches TRBD1 (5 bases). The clonotype comes from a male donor in good health and CMV-seronegative. The sample consisted of PBMCs. The CDR3 protein is CASSLTAGRYGYTF. The DNA of the CDR3 is TGTGCCAGCAGTTTGACGGCAGGGCGCTATGGCTACACCTTC.